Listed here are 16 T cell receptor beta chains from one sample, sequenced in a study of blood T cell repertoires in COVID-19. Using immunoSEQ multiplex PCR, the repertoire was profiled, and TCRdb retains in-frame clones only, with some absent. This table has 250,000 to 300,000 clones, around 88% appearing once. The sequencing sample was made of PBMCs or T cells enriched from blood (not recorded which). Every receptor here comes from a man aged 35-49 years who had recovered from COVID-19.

The CDR3 DNA reads as TGCGCCAGCAGCCAAGAGTACACCCGGCGGGCTAATGAAAAACTGTTTTTT. Protein: CASSQEYTRRANEKLFF. The V and J genes are TRBV4-1 and TRBJ1-4; D call uncertain. The CDR3 has 17 residues. The germline V gene encodes CDR1 MGHRA and CDR2 YSYEKL. V dropped 0 bases and J dropped 3 bases, with 14 bases sitting between them.

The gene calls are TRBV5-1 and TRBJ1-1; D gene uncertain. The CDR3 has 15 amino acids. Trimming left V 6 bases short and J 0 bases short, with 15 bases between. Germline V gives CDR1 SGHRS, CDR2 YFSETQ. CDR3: CASTLDRVLNTEAFF. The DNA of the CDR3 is TGCGCCAGCACCCTAGACCGGGTACTGAACACTGAAGCTTTCTTT.

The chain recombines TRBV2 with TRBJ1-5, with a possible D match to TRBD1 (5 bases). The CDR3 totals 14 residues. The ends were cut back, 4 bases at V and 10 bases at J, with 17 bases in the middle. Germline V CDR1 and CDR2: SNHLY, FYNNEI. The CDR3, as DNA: TGTGCCAGCAGTGGCGGGACTACGGTGTCTCCCCAGCATTTT. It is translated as CASSGGTTVSPQHF. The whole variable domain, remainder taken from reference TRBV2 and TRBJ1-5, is EPEVTQTPSHQVTQMGQEVILRCVPISNHLYFYWYRQILGQKVEFLVSFYNNEISEKSEIFDDQFSVERPDGSNFTLKIRSTKLEDSAMYFCASSGGTTVSPQHFGDGTRLSIL.

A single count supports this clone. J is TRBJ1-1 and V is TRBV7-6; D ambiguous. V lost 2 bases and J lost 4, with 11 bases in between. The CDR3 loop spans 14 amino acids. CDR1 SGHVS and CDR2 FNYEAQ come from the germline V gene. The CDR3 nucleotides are TGTGCCAGCAGCTTACCCACGAGTGGCACTGAAGCTTTCTTT. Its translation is CASSLPTSGTEAFF.

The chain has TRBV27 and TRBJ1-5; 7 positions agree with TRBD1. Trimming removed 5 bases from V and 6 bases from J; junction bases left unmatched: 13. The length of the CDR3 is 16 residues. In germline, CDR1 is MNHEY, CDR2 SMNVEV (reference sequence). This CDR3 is CASSPYTDRVFQPQHF. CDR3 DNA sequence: TGTGCCAGCAGTCCCTACACAGACAGGGTATTTCAGCCCCAGCATTTT.

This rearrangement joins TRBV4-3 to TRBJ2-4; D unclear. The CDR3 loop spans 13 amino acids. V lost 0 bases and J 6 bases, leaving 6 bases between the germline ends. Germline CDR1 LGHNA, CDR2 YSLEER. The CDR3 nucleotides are TGCGCCAGCAGCCAAGATACTGCAAACATTCAGTACTTC. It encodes CASSQDTANIQYF.

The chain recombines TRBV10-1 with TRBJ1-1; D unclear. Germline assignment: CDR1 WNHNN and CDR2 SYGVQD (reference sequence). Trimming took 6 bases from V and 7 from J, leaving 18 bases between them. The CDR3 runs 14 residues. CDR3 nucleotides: TGCGCCAGCAGACTTGACGCGGCTGCGGGTGAAGCTTTCTTT. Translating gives CASRLDAAAGEAFF.

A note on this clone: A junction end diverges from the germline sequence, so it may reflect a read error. Here the CDR3 reads CASSPRVGYEQYF. DNA for the CDR3: TGTGCTAGCAGCCCGAGGGTTGGGTACGAGCAGTACTTC. The V call is TRBV7-7, the J call TRBJ2-7; possible D gene TRBD2, 5 bases. Germline V gene sequence: CDR1 SSHAT, CDR2 FNYEAQ (reference sequence). This CDR3 contains 13 residues.

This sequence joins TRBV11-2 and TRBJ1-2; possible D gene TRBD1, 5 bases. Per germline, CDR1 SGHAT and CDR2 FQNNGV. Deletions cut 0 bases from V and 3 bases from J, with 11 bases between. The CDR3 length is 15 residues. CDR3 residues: CASSLDRAMHYGYTF. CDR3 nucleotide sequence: TGTGCCAGCAGCTTAGACAGGGCGATGCACTATGGCTACACCTTC.

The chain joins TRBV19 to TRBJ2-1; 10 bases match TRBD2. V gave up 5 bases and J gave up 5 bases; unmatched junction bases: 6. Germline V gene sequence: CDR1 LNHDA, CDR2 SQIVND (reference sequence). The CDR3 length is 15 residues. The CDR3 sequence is CASSVPGLAHNEQFF. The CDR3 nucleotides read TGTGCCAGTAGTGTCCCGGGACTAGCGCACAATGAGCAGTTCTTC.

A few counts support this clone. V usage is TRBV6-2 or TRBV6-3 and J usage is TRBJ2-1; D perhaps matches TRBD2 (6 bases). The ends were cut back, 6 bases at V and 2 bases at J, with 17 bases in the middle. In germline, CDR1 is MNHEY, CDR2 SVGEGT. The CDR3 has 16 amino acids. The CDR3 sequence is CASSAWGEPTYNEQFF. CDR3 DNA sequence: TGTGCCAGCAGCGCCTGGGGGGAACCTACCTACAATGAGCAGTTCTTC.

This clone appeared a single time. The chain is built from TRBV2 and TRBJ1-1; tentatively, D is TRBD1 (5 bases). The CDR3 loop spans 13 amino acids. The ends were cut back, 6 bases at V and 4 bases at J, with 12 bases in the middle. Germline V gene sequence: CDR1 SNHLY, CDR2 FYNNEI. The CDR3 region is CASRMQGGTEAFF. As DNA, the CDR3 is TGTGCCAGCAGGATGCAGGGAGGCACTGAAGCTTTCTTT.

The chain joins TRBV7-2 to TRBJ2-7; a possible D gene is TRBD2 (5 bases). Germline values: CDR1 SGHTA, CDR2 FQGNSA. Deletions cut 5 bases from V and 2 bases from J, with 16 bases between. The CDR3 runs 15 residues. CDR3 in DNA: TGTGCCAGCAGCAAACTAGTCGGGTACACCTACGAGCAGTACTTC. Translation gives CASSKLVGYTYEQYF.

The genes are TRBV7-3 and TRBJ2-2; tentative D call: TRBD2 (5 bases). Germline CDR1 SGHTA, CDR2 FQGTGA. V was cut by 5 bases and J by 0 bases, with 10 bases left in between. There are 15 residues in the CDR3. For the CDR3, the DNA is TGTGCCAGCAGCCTCAGGACTTCGAACACCGGGGAGCTGTTTTTT. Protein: CASSLRTSNTGELFF.

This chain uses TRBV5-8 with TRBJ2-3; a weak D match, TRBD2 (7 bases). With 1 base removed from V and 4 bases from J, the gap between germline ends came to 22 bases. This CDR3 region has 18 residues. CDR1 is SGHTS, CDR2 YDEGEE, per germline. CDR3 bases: TGTGCCAGCAGCTTGTGGGGGGGCTTAACCCAAGTGGCAGATACGCAGTATTTT. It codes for CASSLWGGLTQVADTQYF. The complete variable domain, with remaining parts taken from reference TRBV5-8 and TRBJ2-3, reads EAGVTQSPTHLIKTRGQQATLRCSPISGHTSVYWYQQALGLGLQFLLWYDEGEERNRGNFPPRFSGRQFPNYSSELNVNALELEDSALYLCASSLWGGLTQVADTQYFGPGTRLTVL.

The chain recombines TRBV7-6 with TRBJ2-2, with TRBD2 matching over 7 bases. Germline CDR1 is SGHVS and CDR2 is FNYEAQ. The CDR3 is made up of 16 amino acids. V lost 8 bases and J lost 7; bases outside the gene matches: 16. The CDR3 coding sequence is TGTGCCAGCTCCGACAACCTGGGGGGGGTTTTCGGGGAGCTGTTTTTT. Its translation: CASSDNLGGVFGELFF.